This paragraph reports one TCR beta chain. Its antigen is unknown. The data were taken from a study of T cells in localized non-small cell lung cancer. Overall study results and limits: Median detection of top 100 tumor clones in adjacent lung was 57 clones. Because sequencing included only one region (of the tumor), heterogeneity remains possible. Greater blood T cell density accompanied longer overall survival.

Sequencing used immunoSEQ multiplex PCR; TCRdb keeps in-frame clones, though not all of them. The table has more than 11,000 clones, approximately 89% seen once. From germline, CDR1 is SGHTA and CDR2 FQGNSA. Unmatched junction bases numbered 6, after V lost 4 bases and J lost 2 bases. The length of the CDR3 is 15 residues. This TCR was sampled from a man aged 35-69 years with stage III lung adenocarcinoma. The V gene is TRBV7-2, the J gene TRBJ2-5; TRBD2 matches at 8 bases. The sequences come from peripheral blood mononuclear cells, collected before any cancer treatment. The CDR3 DNA follows: TGTGCCAGCAGCTCCTTCACGGGAGGGCAAGAGACCCAGTACTTC. It specifies CASSSFTGGQETQYF.